These T cell receptor beta chains were read from a single sample in a study of radiation and T cells in renal cell carcinoma. Using immunoSEQ multiplex PCR, the repertoire was profiled, and TCRdb retains in-frame clones only, with some absent. The sample holds 150,000 to 180,000 clones, roughly 89% seen once. Source: blood, taken from a patient whose treatment included radiotherapy and nephrectomy. All receptors derive from a woman aged 45-65 years with renal cell carcinoma. Both conserved end residues are part of each CDR3. Each record gives: D gene, J gene, clone size, V gene, CDR3 DNA, CDR3 protein. A D gene is named only where the DNA matches it firmly. Clone size appears in some rows only: once, few, many, or a class for an expanded clone.

TRBD1 | TRBJ1-3 | NA | TRBV11-2 | TGTGCCAGCAGCCCAGGGGGCATTACCTCTGGAAACACCATATATTTT | CASSPGGITSGNTIYF
NA | TRBJ2-7 | NA | TRBV4-1 | TGCGCCAGCAGCCCCTTAGCCAGGGCGAGTGAGCAGTACTTC | CASSPLARASEQYF
NA | TRBJ2-1 | once | TRBV7-9 | TGTGCCAGCAGCTTAGGGCTAGCTACCTACAATGAGCAGTTCTTC | CASSLGLATYNEQFF
TRBD1 | TRBJ2-1 | NA | TRBV6-5 | TGTGCCAGCAGTCGACAGGGGAGGAGTGAGCAGTTCTTC | CASSRQGRSEQFF
TRBD1 | TRBJ2-3 | NA | TRBV6-1 | TGTGCCAGCAGTGGACGGACAGGGAACCCAGATACGCAGTATTTT | CASSGRTGNPDTQYF
NA | TRBJ1-5 | NA | TRBV6-6 | TGTGCCAGCACCTATCCTCTTCCTAATCAGCCCCAGCATTTT | CASTYPLPNQPQHF
NA | TRBJ2-5 | NA | TRBV2 | TGTGCCAGCAGGCGGGGTATCCAAGAGACCCAGTACTTC | CASRRGIQETQYF
NA | TRBJ2-3 | once | TRBV19 | TGTGCCAGTAGTACGGAGACTAGGGATACGCAGTATTTT | CASSTETRDTQYF
NA | TRBJ1-1 | NA | TRBV6-5 | TGTGCCAGCAGTTTTCGCGGGGGGGGCAAGGACACTGAAGCTTTCTTT | CASSFRGGGKDTEAFF
TRBD1 | TRBJ1-1 | once | TRBV6-5 | TGTGCCAGCAGTTTCCGGACAGGGGGCATGGGCACTGAAGCTTTCTTT | CASSFRTGGMGTEAFF
TRBD1 | TRBJ1-2 | NA | TRBV6-5 | TGTGCCAGCAGCCCCGGGACAGGGGGCCTGAGGGGCTACACCTTC | CASSPGTGGLRGYTF
NA | TRBJ1-4 | few | TRBV4-1 | TGCGCCAGCAGCCAAAAAGGGAGTGCAACTAATGAAAAACTGTTTTTT | CASSQKGSATNEKLFF
TRBD2 | TRBJ2-3 | NA | TRBV11-2 | TGTGCCAGCAGCTCCGTGACTAGCGGCATCACAGATACGCAGTATTTT | CASSSVTSGITDTQYF
NA | TRBJ2-5 | NA | TRBV12-5 | TGTGCTAGTGGCACACCAGGGGTGGAGACCCAGTACTTC | CASGTPGVETQYF
NA | TRBJ2-3 | once | TRBV11-3 | TGTGCCAGCAGCTTAGGACTCACAGATACGCAGTATTTT | CASSLGLTDTQYF
NA | TRBJ1-2 | NA | TRBV4-1 | TGCGCCAGCAGCCAAGCCACGTTATTTGAGGGGAGAGGCTACACCTTC | CASSQATLFEGRGYTF
TRBD1 | TRBJ2-1 | NA | TRBV6-5 | TGTGCCAGCAGACCTCCGGGACAGAGTTACAATGAGCAGTTCTTC | CASRPPGQSYNEQFF
TRBD1 | TRBJ1-6 | NA | TRBV6-5 | TGTGCCAGCACCCTGGACAGGGCTCTAAATTCACCCCTCCACTTT | CASTLDRALNSPLHF
NA | TRBJ1-1 | once | TRBV14 | TGTGCCAGCAGCCAATTGCGGAACACTGAAGCTTTCTTT | CASSQLRNTEAFF
NA | TRBJ2-3 | NA | TRBV11-2 | TGTGCCAGCAGCTTAGGGACAGATACGCAGTATTTT | CASSLGTDTQYF
NA | TRBJ2-1 | NA | TRBV19 | TGTGCCAGTAGTGGGTCTGGGCTATCTTACAATGAGCAGTTCTTC | CASSGSGLSYNEQFF
NA | TRBJ2-5 | NA | TRBV5-1 | TGCGCCAGCAGCCCCCGGGTTGGAGAGACCCAGTACTTC | CASSPRVGETQYF
TRBD1 | TRBJ2-7 | NA | TRBV4-3 | TGCGCCAGCAGCCACGGGACAGACTCCTACGAGCAGTACTTC | CASSHGTDSYEQYF
TRBD2 | TRBJ2-3 | once | TRBV11-3 | TGTGCCAGCAGCTTAACCCTACTAGCGGGGGCTGCAGATACGCAGTATTTT | CASSLTLLAGAADTQYF
TRBD1 | TRBJ2-7 | NA | TRBV11-2 | TGTGCCAGCAACCCGACAGGGATCAACGAGCAGTACTTC | CASNPTGINEQYF
NA | TRBJ1-1 | NA | TRBV4-3 | TGCGCCAGCAGCCAGGCCGGGAACACTGAAGCTTTCTTT | CASSQAGNTEAFF
TRBD1 | TRBJ2-2 | NA | TRBV6-4 | TGTGCCAGCAGTGATACAGGGGTCACCGGGGAGCTGTTTTTT | CASSDTGVTGELFF
TRBD2 | TRBJ2-1 | NA | TRBV10-1 | TGCGCCAGCAGTGATCGGGGGGAGGGTGAGCAGTTCTTC | CASSDRGEGEQFF
NA | TRBJ1-1 | few | TRBV30 | TGTGCCTGGAGTGTAGAGTTTCGGGCCGTCACTGAAGCTTTCTTT | CAWSVEFRAVTEAFF